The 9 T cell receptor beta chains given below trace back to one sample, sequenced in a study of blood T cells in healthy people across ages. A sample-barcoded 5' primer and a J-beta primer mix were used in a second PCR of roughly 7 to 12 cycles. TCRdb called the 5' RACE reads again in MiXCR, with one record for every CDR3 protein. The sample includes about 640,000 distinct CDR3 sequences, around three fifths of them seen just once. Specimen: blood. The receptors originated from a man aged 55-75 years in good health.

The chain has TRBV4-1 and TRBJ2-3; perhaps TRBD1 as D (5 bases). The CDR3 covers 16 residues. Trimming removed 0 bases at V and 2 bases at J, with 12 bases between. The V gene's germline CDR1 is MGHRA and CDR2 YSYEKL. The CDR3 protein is CASSQDRGRDTDTQYF. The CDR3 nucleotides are TGCGCCAGCAGCCAAGACCGTGGCAGGGACACAGATACGCAGTATTTT.

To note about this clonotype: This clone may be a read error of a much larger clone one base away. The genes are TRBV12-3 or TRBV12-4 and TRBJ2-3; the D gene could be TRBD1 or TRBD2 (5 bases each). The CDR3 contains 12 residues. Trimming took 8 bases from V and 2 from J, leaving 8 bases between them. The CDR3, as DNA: TGTGCCAGCGGGGGTGACACAGATACGCAGTATTTT. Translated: CASGGDTDTQYF.

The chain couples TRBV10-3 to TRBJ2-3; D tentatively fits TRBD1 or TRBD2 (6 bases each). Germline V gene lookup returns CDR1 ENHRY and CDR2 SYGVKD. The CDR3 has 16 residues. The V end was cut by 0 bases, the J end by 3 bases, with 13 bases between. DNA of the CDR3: TGTGCCATCAGTGAGTCTAGGGGGGAACGGACAGATACGCAGTATTTT. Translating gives CAISESRGERTDTQYF.

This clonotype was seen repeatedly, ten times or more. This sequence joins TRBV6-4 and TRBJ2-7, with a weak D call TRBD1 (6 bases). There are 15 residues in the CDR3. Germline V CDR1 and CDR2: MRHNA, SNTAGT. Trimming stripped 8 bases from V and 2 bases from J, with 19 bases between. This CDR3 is CASSSPGTRTYEQYF. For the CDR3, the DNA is TGTGCCAGCTCCTCTCCCGGGACAAGGACCTACGAGCAGTACTTC.

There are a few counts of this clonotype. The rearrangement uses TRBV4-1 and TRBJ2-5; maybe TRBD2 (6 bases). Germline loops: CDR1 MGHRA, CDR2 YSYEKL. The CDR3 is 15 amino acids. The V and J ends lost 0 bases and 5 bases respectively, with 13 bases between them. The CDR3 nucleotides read TGCGCCAGCAGCCAAGATCGGGGGTTCGGCGAGACCCAGTACTTC. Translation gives CASSQDRGFGETQYF.

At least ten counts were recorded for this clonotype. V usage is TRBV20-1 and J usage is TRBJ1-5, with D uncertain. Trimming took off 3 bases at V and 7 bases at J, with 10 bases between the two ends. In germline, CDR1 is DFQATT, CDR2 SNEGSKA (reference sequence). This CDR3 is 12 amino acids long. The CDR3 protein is CSASQTGQPQHF. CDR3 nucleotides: TGCAGTGCTAGCCAGACCGGACAGCCCCAGCATTTT.

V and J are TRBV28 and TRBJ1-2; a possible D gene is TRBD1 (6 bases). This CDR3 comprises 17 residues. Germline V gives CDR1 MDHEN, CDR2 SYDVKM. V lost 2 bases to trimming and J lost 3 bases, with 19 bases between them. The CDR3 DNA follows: TGTGCCAGCAGTTTACCCTTAGCCGGGACACATTACTATGGCTACACCTTC. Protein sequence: CASSLPLAGTHYYGYTF.

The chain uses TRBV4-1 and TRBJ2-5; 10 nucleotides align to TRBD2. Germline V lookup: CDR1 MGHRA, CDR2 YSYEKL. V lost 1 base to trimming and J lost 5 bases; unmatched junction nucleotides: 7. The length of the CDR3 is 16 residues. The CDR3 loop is CASSQGSLAGEETQYF. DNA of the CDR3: TGCGCCAGCAGCCAAGGCTCTCTAGCGGGGGAGGAGACCCAGTACTTC.

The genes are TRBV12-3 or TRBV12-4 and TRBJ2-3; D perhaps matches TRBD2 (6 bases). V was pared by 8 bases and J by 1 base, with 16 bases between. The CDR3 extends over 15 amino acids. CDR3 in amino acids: CASVFSGDRTDTQYF. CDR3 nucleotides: TGTGCCAGCGTTTTCTCGGGGGACCGCACAGATACGCAGTATTTT.